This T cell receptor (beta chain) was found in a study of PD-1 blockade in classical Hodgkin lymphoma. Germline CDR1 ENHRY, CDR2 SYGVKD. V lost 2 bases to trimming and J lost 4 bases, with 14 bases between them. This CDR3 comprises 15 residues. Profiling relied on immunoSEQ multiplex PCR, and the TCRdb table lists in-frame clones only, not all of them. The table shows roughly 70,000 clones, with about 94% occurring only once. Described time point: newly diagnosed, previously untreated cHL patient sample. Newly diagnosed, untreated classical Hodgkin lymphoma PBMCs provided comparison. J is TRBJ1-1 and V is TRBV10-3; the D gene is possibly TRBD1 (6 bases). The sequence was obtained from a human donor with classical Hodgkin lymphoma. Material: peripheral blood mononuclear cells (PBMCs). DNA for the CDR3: TGTGCCATCAGTGAGACCTCTACAGGGACCACTGAAGCTTTCTTT. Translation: CAISETSTGTTEAFF.